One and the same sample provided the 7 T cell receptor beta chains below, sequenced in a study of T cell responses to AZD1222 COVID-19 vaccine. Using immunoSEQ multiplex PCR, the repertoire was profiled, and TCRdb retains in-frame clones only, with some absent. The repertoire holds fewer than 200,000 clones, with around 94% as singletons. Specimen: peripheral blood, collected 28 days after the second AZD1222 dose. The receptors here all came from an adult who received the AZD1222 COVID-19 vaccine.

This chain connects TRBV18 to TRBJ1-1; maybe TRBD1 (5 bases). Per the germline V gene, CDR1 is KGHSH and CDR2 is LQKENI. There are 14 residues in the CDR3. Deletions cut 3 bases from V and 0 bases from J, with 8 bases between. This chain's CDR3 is CASSPTAMNTEAFF. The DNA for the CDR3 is TGTGCCAGCTCACCGACAGCCATGAACACTGAAGCTTTCTTT. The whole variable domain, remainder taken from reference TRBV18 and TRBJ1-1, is NAGVMQNPRHLVRRRGQEARLRCSPMKGHSHVYWYRQLPEEGLKFMVYLQKENIIDESGMPKERFSAEFPKEGPSILRIQQVVRGDSAAYFCASSPTAMNTEAFFGQGTRLTVV.

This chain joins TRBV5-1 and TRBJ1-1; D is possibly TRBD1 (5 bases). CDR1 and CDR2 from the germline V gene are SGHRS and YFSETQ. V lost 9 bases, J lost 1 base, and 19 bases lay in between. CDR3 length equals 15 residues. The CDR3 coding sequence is TGCGCCACTAGGGACGTGGGGAATGGGAACACTGAAGCTTTCTTT. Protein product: CATRDVGNGNTEAFF.

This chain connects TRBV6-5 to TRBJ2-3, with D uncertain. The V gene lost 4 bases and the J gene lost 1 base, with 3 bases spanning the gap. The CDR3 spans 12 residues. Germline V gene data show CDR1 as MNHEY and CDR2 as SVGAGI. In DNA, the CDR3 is TGTGCCAGCAGTTCCGGCACAGATACGCAGTATTTT. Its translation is CASSSGTDTQYF.

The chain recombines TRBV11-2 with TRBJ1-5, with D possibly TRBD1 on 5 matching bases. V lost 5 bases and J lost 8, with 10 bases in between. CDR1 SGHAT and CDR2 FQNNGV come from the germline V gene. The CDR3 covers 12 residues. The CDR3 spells CASSDGGEPQHF. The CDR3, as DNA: TGTGCCAGCAGCGATGGAGGGGAGCCCCAGCATTTT.

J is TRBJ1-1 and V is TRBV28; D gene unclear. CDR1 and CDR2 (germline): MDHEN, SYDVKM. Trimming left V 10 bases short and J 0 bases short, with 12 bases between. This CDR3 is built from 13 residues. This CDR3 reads CATNDGLNTEAFF. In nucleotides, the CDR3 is TGTGCCACCAATGACGGGCTGAACACTGAAGCTTTCTTT.

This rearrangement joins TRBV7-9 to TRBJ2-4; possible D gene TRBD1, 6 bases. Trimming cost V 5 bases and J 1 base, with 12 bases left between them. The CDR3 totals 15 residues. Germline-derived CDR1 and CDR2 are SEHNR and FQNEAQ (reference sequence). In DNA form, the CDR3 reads TGTGCCAGCAGCCCTCAAGGACAGGCCAAAAACATTCAGTACTTC. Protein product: CASSPQGQAKNIQYF.

The CDR3: CASSLNPSGGARQYF. CDR3 coding DNA: TGTGCCAGCAGCTTAAATCCTAGCGGGGGGGCCCGTCAGTACTTC. The rearrangement uses TRBV7-3 and TRBJ2-5; 12 bases are shared with TRBD2. CDR1 SGHTA and CDR2 FQGTGA come from the germline V gene. This CDR3 region has 15 residues. The V gene end was trimmed by 1 base and the J gene end by 11 bases; junction bases not matched to a gene: 8.